This T cell receptor (beta chain) comes out of a study of blood T cell repertoires in COVID-19. Study information: COVID-19 samples from acute and convalescent phases originated in the United States, Italy and Spain.

This clone was detected only once. In the study's own analysis: How many nucleated cells were present was estimated from reference gene primer amplification. The method was immunoSEQ multiplex PCR; TCRdb's version includes in-frame clones alone and lacks a portion of them. Clone size and the V and J calls come from that table; the DNA yielded D and trimming. The table shows approximately 150,000 clones, with roughly 90% occurring only once. The CDR3 loop spans 14 amino acids. V dropped 0 bases and J dropped 1 base, with 6 bases sitting between them. In germline, CDR1 is MNHEY, CDR2 SVGEGT. What was sequenced was peripheral blood. The chain recombines TRBV6-2 or TRBV6-3 with TRBJ1-2; no reliable D call. The sequence was collected from a human donor with COVID-19, enrolled during active disease. The donor label of this sample is uncertain. For the CDR3, the DNA is TGTGCCAGCAGTTACTCGAACGGTAACTATGGCTACACCTTC. Protein sequence: CASSYSNGNYGYTF.